The TCR beta chain under discussion was sequenced for a study of cytomegalovirus exposure and HLA in healthy donors. Looking at the study overall: The approximately 130 validation repertoires were reported in a later analysis to have been generated on the same platform as the roughly 670 first-cohort repertoires. Study-wide results and caveats: Most TCR sequences proved rare, with some public TCRs found in many donors.

Trimming removed 4 bases from V and 0 bases from J, with 13 bases in between. Germline lookup yields CDR1 SEHNR and CDR2 FQNEAQ (reference sequence). The CDR3 totals 15 residues. Produced via immunoSEQ multiplex PCR; TCRdb's table is partial and in-frame only. The top ten hold more than 0.8% of the sample, which has under 350,000 clones, about 86% seen once. With regard to this clone: The antigen remains undetermined.

The V and J genes are TRBV7-9 and TRBJ2-7; D may be TRBD2 (5 bases). Specimen: PBMCs. The receptor's source is a woman younger than 35 in good health and CMV-seronegative. CDR3 DNA: TGTGCCAGCAGCTCGGACTCTTCGAGCTCCTACGAGCAGTACTTC. This codes for CASSSDSSSSYEQYF.